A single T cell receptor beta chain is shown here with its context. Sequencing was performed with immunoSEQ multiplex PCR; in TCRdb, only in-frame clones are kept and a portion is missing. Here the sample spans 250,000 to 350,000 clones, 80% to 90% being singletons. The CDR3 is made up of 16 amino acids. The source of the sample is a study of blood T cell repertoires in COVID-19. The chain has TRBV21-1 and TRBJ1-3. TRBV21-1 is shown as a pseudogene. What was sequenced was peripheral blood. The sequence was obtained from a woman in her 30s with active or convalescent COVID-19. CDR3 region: CASSKSPREAGNTIYF. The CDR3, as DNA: TGTGCCAGCAGCAAATCCCCCAGGGAGGCTGGAAACACCATATATTTT.